This T cell receptor beta chain was sequenced during a study of cytomegalovirus exposure and HLA in healthy donors. With 60 Vbeta and 13 Jbeta primers, the PCR was carried out. Data came from immunoSEQ multiplex PCR; TCRdb stores just in-frame clones and leaves some out. The sample has about 70,000 clones; just under 75% are singletons. Deletions cut 4 bases from V and 11 bases from J, with 11 bases between. The CDR3 consists of 11 residues. Germline CDR1 is SGHAT and CDR2 is FQNNGV. The sequence came from a human donor in good health. The sample taken for sequencing was PBMCs. This rearrangement joins TRBV11-2 to TRBJ1-1, with unresolved D. The CDR3 coding sequence is TGTGCCAGCAGCTCCAAAAGCGGGGCTTTCTTT. Translating gives CASSSKSGAFF.